Below, 21 T cell receptor beta chains from the same sample are listed, as sequenced in a study of cytomegalovirus exposure and HLA in healthy donors. The primer mix had 60 Vbeta and 13 Jbeta primers. The method was immunoSEQ multiplex PCR; TCRdb's version includes in-frame clones alone and lacks a portion of them. The sample gives some 120,000 clones, around four fifths of which show up once; approximately 2.1% is in the top ten. Sequenced: PBMCs. These receptors originate from a middle-aged woman in good health and CMV-seropositive.

This sequence joins TRBV4-3 and TRBJ1-5; D is possibly TRBD1 (5 bases). The CDR3 is 19 residues long. CDR1 is LGHNA, CDR2 YSLEER, per germline. The ends were cut back, 0 bases at V and 4 bases at J, with 22 bases in the middle. In nucleotides, the CDR3 is TGCGCCAGCAGCCAAGATTTCCCTTTACGTCCGGGGGGGAATCAGCCCCAGCATTTT. Its protein is CASSQDFPLRPGGNQPQHF.

This clone turned up a few times. The chain couples TRBV6-1 to TRBJ2-1; 10 bases match TRBD2. The V gene end was trimmed by 6 bases and the J gene end by 6 bases; junction bases not matched to a gene: 2. CDR1 is MNHNS and CDR2 is SASEGT in the germline V gene. There are 13 residues in the CDR3. The DNA for the CDR3 is TGTGCCAGCAGGACTAGCGGGCTCAATGAGCAGTTCTTC. Translating gives CASRTSGLNEQFF.

This rearrangement joins TRBV19 to TRBJ2-1, with 13 bases aligning to TRBD2. The CDR3 length is 15 residues. Trimming took 4 bases from V and 9 from J; bases not matched to a gene: 6. Germline CDR1 and CDR2: LNHDA and SQIVND (reference sequence). The CDR3 loop reads CASSTGLAGKAEQFF. The CDR3 DNA reads TGTGCCAGTAGTACGGGACTAGCGGGGAAGGCTGAGCAGTTCTTC.

The chain couples TRBV5-4 to TRBJ2-1; 11 bases map to TRBD2. There are 17 residues in the CDR3. The germline V gene has CDR1 SGHNT and CDR2 YYREEE (reference sequence). Trimming took 4 bases from V and 2 from J; bases not matched to a gene: 8. CDR3 in DNA: TGTGCCAGCAGCCCCTCGGCTAGCGGGGGGCCCTACAATGAGCAGTTCTTC. Translating it yields CASSPSASGGPYNEQFF.

This chain uses TRBV7-2 with TRBJ1-1; D is ambiguous. Germline assignment: CDR1 SGHTA and CDR2 FQGNSA. This CDR3 comprises 13 residues. V was pared by 3 bases and J by 0 bases, with 5 bases between. CDR3 region: CASSLALNTEAFF. In nucleotides, the CDR3 is TGTGCCAGCAGCTTGGCTCTGAACACTGAAGCTTTCTTT. Drawing the rest from reference TRBV7-2 and TRBJ1-1, the complete variable domain is GAGVSQSPSNKVTEKGKDVELRCDPISGHTALYWYRQSLGQGLEFLIYFQGNSAPDKSGLPSDRFSAERTGGSVSTLTIQRTQQEDSAVYLCASSLALNTEAFFGQGTRLTVV.

The chain links TRBV9 to TRBJ2-7, with TRBD2 identical over 8 bases. Germline V gene data show CDR1 as SGDLS and CDR2 as YYNGEE. The J segment lost 5 bases and the V segment lost 7 bases, leaving 5 bases of the junction unmatched. CDR3 length: 12 amino acids. The CDR3 sequence: CASGGGPDEQYF. The DNA of the CDR3 is TGTGCCAGCGGCGGGGGGCCCGACGAGCAGTACTTC.

The V and J genes are TRBV11-3 and TRBJ2-1; 9 nucleotides line up with TRBD1. Germline-derived CDR1 and CDR2 are SGHNT and YENEEA. This CDR3 contains 16 residues. The J segment lost 4 bases and the V segment lost 5 bases, leaving 9 bases of the junction unmatched. The CDR3 protein is CASSKMGQGGYNEQFF. The CDR3 DNA sequence: TGTGCCAGCAGCAAAATGGGACAGGGTGGATACAATGAGCAGTTCTTC.

The chain couples TRBV18 to TRBJ2-7, with 10 bases aligning to TRBD1. The germline V gene encodes CDR1 KGHSH and CDR2 LQKENI. Trimming took 6 bases from V and 6 from J; bases not matched to a gene: 14. The CDR3 is made up of 16 amino acids. CDR3 DNA sequence: TGTGCCAGCTCGCCTAGGACAGGGGGTCTCCCCGGCGAGCAGTACTTC. Translating it yields CASSPRTGGLPGEQYF.

The chain couples TRBV27 to TRBJ2-4, with no clear D. In germline, CDR1 is MNHEY, CDR2 SMNVEV (reference sequence). This CDR3 is built from 14 residues. V was shortened by 4 bases and J by 0 bases, with 7 bases between the two germline ends. The CDR3 region is CASSSGLAKNIQYF. In nucleotides, the CDR3 is TGTGCCAGCAGTTCGGGTCTAGCCAAAAACATTCAGTACTTC.

CDR3 bases: TGTGCCAGTAGGGAACAGGGGGAGGCGGGAGCTTTCTTT. Translated: CASREQGEAGAFF. The chain recombines TRBV19 with TRBJ1-1; TRBD1 agrees at 8 bases. The germline CDR1 and CDR2 sequences are LNHDA and SQIVND (reference sequence). The V and J ends lost 6 bases and 10 bases, in that order; junction bases with no gene match: 10. This CDR3 contains 13 residues.

The chain links TRBV27 to TRBJ2-7, with 7 bases aligning to TRBD1. V lost 5 bases and J lost 4; bases outside the gene matches: 14. This CDR3 contains 16 residues. The germline V gene has CDR1 MNHEY and CDR2 SMNVEV (reference sequence). In nucleotides, the CDR3 is TGTGCCAGCAGTCCCGACTTCGGGACGGACAGGTACGAGCAGTACTTC. This codes for CASSPDFGTDRYEQYF.

The V gene is TRBV23-1, the J gene TRBJ2-5, with D perhaps matching TRBD2 (6 bases). TRBV23-1 is an ORF; its function is uncertain. Trimming cost V 3 bases and J 5 bases, with 13 bases left between them. The CDR3 runs 14 residues. The CDR3 bases are TGCGCCAGCAGTCATACTAGCCAGGGCGAGACCCAGTACTTC. Amino acids: CASSHTSQGETQYF.

V is TRBV30 and J is TRBJ2-7; TRBD2 matches at 8 bases. The CDR3 length is 14 residues. V was clipped by 2 bases and J by 5 bases; unmatched bases: 8. Germline values: CDR1 GTSNPN, CDR2 SVGIG (reference sequence). DNA of the CDR3: TGTGCCTGGAGTAGCGGGAGAGGGAAAGACGAGCAGTACTTC. Translation: CAWSSGRGKDEQYF.

This chain uses TRBV5-6 with TRBJ2-3; weak D call: TRBD2 (5 bases). The germline gives CDR1 SGHDT, CDR2 YYEEEE. Trimming removed 4 bases at V and 4 bases at J, with 13 bases between. The CDR3 is made up of 14 amino acids. CDR3 residues: CASSLGERPDTQYF. In DNA, the CDR3 is TGTGCCAGCAGCCTCGGGGAGCGTCCAGATACGCAGTATTTT.

This clone was seen a single time. The chain is built from TRBV7-9 and TRBJ1-2, with TRBD1 matching 7 bases. This CDR3 is built from 14 residues. Germline trimming cut 2 bases from V and 7 bases from J; bases unmatched to any gene: 7. Looked up from germline, CDR1 is SEHNR and CDR2 is FQNEAQ (reference sequence). This CDR3 reads CASSLTDRASGYTF. The CDR3, as DNA: TGTGCCAGCAGCTTAACCGACAGGGCTAGTGGCTACACCTTC.

The V call is TRBV7-8, the J call TRBJ2-5; 14 bases line up with TRBD2. The CDR3 is 17 amino acids. V lost 6 bases and J lost 2; bases outside the gene matches: 8. Germline loops: CDR1 SGHVS, CDR2 FQNEAQ. CDR3 in DNA: TGTGCCAGCAGTCCGAACCGACTAGCGGGGGGGCAAGAGACCCAGTACTTC. As protein: CASSPNRLAGGQETQYF.

This clone was observed a few times. V is TRBV6-1 and J is TRBJ2-2, with a weak D call TRBD2 (5 bases). The CDR3 contains 15 residues. Trimming pared 2 bases from V and 3 bases from J, leaving 10 bases between. Germline CDR1 MNHNS, CDR2 SASEGT. In DNA form, the CDR3 reads TGTGCCAGCAGTGAACCCGGGGATTACACCGGGGAGCTGTTTTTT. This sequence encodes CASSEPGDYTGELFF.

This chain joins TRBV19 and TRBJ1-2; D possibly corresponds to TRBD1 (6 bases). V was cut by 3 bases and J by 1 base, with 15 bases left in between. The CDR3 extends over 16 amino acids. The V gene's germline CDR1 is LNHDA and CDR2 SQIVND (reference sequence). The CDR3 is CASSIGTGTNNYGYTF. The CDR3 DNA follows: TGTGCCAGTAGTATTGGGACCGGGACAAATAACTATGGCTACACCTTC. The complete variable domain, with remaining parts taken from reference TRBV19 and TRBJ1-2, reads DGGITQSPKYLFRKEGQNVTLSCEQNLNHDAMYWYRQDPGQGLRLIYYSQIVNDFQKGDIAEGYSVSREKKESFPLTVTSAQKNPTAFYLCASSIGTGTNNYGYTFGSGTRLTVV.

V gene TRBV2 combines with J gene TRBJ2-7; 10 bases are a match to TRBD2. This CDR3 comprises 16 residues. V lost 7 bases, J lost 6 bases, and 15 bases stayed unmatched. CDR1 and CDR2 (germline): SNHLY, FYNNEI. The CDR3 DNA reads TGTGCCAGCACAGGACAGCCCCAACTAGCGGGATCCGAGCAGTACTTC. Translated: CASTGQPQLAGSEQYF.

The chain uses TRBV9 and TRBJ2-5, with D possibly matching TRBD2 (6 bases). The J call could be wrong; TRBJ2-7 is a better fit for the DNA end. CDR3 length: 13 amino acids. Germline V gives CDR1 SGDLS, CDR2 YYNGEE. CDR3: CASSVSEGYEQYF. For the CDR3, the DNA is TGTGCCAGCAGCGTATCGGAGGGCTACGAGCAGTACTTC.

This clone was counted a few times. The rearrangement joins TRBV6-1 to TRBJ2-4; unclear D gene. V was pared by 8 bases and J by 5 bases, with 4 bases between. CDR3 size: 10 residues. Germline V gene lookup returns CDR1 MNHNS and CDR2 SASEGT. This CDR3 is CASGQNIQYF. The DNA for the CDR3 is TGTGCCAGCGGCCAAAACATTCAGTACTTC.